A selection of T cell receptor beta chains follows, all from one sample in a study of multiple sclerosis patients with progressive multifocal leukoencephalopathy. Profiled with immunoSEQ multiplex PCR; TCRdb holds only in-frame clones, not every one. The table has tens of thousands of clones, 75% to 90% seen once. The material sequenced was PBMCs, taken from a patient treated with natalizumab. These receptors were collected from a woman aged 25 to 39 with progressive multifocal leukoencephalopathy. Each CDR3 is given with its conserved first and last residue. The order of the fields is CDR3 protein, CDR3 DNA, clone size, D gene, J gene, V gene. The D gene is left open where the match is weak. Expanded clones get a size class; other rows say once, few or many, or leave the size out.

CDR3aa: CASSLDRTGSRETQYF
CDR3nt: TGTGCCAGCAGCTTAGACAGGACAGGGTCCAGAGAGACCCAGTACTTC
abundance: once
d_gene: TRBD1
j_gene: TRBJ2-5
v_gene: TRBV7-2

CDR3aa: CASSISGTVSTEAFF
CDR3nt: TGTGCCAGCAGCATTTCCGGGACAGTGAGCACTGAAGCTTTCTTT
abundance: .
d_gene: TRBD1
j_gene: TRBJ1-1
v_gene: TRBV5-5

CDR3aa: CASSEARQGTEAFF
CDR3nt: TGTGCCAGCAGTGAAGCCCGACAGGGCACTGAAGCTTTCTTT
abundance: .
d_gene: TRBD1
j_gene: TRBJ1-1
v_gene: TRBV2

CDR3aa: CASRRTSGSPYNEQFF
CDR3nt: TGTGCCAGCAGGCGGACTAGCGGGAGCCCCTACAATGAGCAGTTCTTC
abundance: .
d_gene: TRBD2
j_gene: TRBJ2-1
v_gene: TRBV14

CDR3aa: CASSYKGQFNF
CDR3nt: TGTGCCAGCAGTTACAAAGGACAGTTTAATTTT
abundance: .
d_gene: .
j_gene: TRBJ2-3
v_gene: TRBV6-5

CDR3aa: CASSQDGGSGNTIYF
CDR3nt: TGTGCCAGCAGCCAAGATGGGGGCTCTGGAAACACCATATATTTT
abundance: .
d_gene: .
j_gene: TRBJ1-3
v_gene: TRBV4-2

CDR3aa: CASSQDPGPVTAFF
CDR3nt: TGCGCCAGCAGCCAAGATCCAGGGCCGGTTACGGCTTTCTTT
abundance: .
d_gene: .
j_gene: TRBJ1-1
v_gene: TRBV4-3

CDR3aa: CASDDRGRTEAFF
CDR3nt: TGTGCCAGCGACGACAGGGGGCGAACTGAAGCTTTCTTT
abundance: .
d_gene: TRBD1
j_gene: TRBJ1-1
v_gene: TRBV18

CDR3aa: CASSQAPVGATNEKLFF
CDR3nt: TGCGCCAGCAGCCAAGCCCCAGTTGGAGCAACTAATGAAAAACTGTTTTTT
abundance: .
d_gene: .
j_gene: TRBJ1-4
v_gene: TRBV4-3

CDR3aa: CASRPVGSDTQYF
CDR3nt: TGTGCCAGCAGGCCGGTAGGCTCAGATACGCAGTATTTT
abundance: .
d_gene: .
j_gene: TRBJ2-3
v_gene: TRBV7-9

CDR3aa: CASRTRGGDEQFF
CDR3nt: TGTGCCAGCAGGACCCGGGGAGGAGATGAGCAGTTCTTC
abundance: .
d_gene: .
j_gene: TRBJ2-1
v_gene: TRBV2

CDR3aa: CASSSPGLAGSTDTQYF
CDR3nt: TGTGCCAGCAGTTCACCGGGACTAGCCGGGTCCACAGATACGCAGTATTTT
abundance: .
d_gene: TRBD2
j_gene: TRBJ2-3
v_gene: TRBV27

CDR3aa: CASSPQVGREQYF
CDR3nt: TGTGCCAGCAGCCCCCAGGTCGGTCGTGAGCAGTACTTC
abundance: .
d_gene: .
j_gene: TRBJ2-7
v_gene: TRBV7-6

CDR3aa: CASSSDTHVAFF
CDR3nt: TGTGCCAGCAGTTCCGACACCCATGTGGCTTTCTTT
abundance: .
d_gene: .
j_gene: TRBJ1-1
v_gene: TRBV2

CDR3aa: CASSFTPLTEAFF
CDR3nt: TGTGCCAGCAGTTTCACCCCCCTCACTGAAGCTTTCTTT
abundance: .
d_gene: .
j_gene: TRBJ1-1
v_gene: TRBV28

CDR3aa: CASSLDLVTYEQYF
CDR3nt: TGCGCCAGCAGCTTGGACCTGGTGACCTACGAGCAGTACTTC
abundance: .
d_gene: .
j_gene: TRBJ2-7
v_gene: TRBV5-1

CDR3aa: CASRATRNTEAFF
CDR3nt: TGTGCCAGCAGGGCTACCCGGAACACTGAAGCTTTCTTT
abundance: .
d_gene: .
j_gene: TRBJ1-1
v_gene: TRBV7-2

CDR3aa: CASRDSGRKETQYF
CDR3nt: TGTGCCAGCAGAGATAGCGGGAGAAAGGAGACCCAGTACTTC
abundance: .
d_gene: TRBD2
j_gene: TRBJ2-5
v_gene: TRBV2

CDR3aa: CASSIRGLYTQYF
CDR3nt: TGTGCCAGTAGTATAAGGGGACTTTATACGCAGTATTTT
abundance: .
d_gene: .
j_gene: TRBJ2-3
v_gene: TRBV19

CDR3aa: CASSPSRDNYEQYF
CDR3nt: TGTGCCAGCTCCCCTTCCCGGGACAACTACGAGCAGTACTTC
abundance: few
d_gene: .
j_gene: TRBJ2-7
v_gene: TRBV18

CDR3aa: CASSEARGGVRETQYF
CDR3nt: TGTGCCAGCAGTGAAGCGAGGGGAGGGGTTCGTGAGACCCAGTACTTC
abundance: .
d_gene: TRBD2
j_gene: TRBJ2-5
v_gene: TRBV6-1

CDR3aa: CASSLGQGAREQYF
CDR3nt: TGTGCCAGCAGCCTGGGACAGGGGGCTAGGGAGCAGTACTTC
abundance: .
d_gene: TRBD1
j_gene: TRBJ2-7
v_gene: TRBV4-2

CDR3aa: CSALLRNTIYF
CDR3nt: TGCAGTGCTCTCCTGCGTAACACCATATATTTT
abundance: .
d_gene: .
j_gene: TRBJ1-3
v_gene: TRBV20-1

CDR3aa: CASSSQETQYF
CDR3nt: TGTGCCAGCTCATCCCAAGAGACCCAGTACTTC
abundance: .
d_gene: .
j_gene: TRBJ2-5
v_gene: TRBV18

CDR3aa: CASKGLAGGPHSYNEQFF
CDR3nt: TGTGCCAGCAAGGGACTAGCGGGAGGACCTCACTCCTACAATGAGCAGTTCTTC
abundance: .
d_gene: TRBD2
j_gene: TRBJ2-1
v_gene: TRBV13

CDR3aa: CASSPLAVDTQYF
CDR3nt: TGTGCCAGCTCACCACTAGCTGTAGATACGCAGTATTTT
abundance: .
d_gene: .
j_gene: TRBJ2-3
v_gene: TRBV18

CDR3aa: CASSLELVGGDEQFF
CDR3nt: TGCGCCAGCAGCCTGGAGTTGGTTGGGGGCGATGAGCAGTTCTTC
abundance: .
d_gene: .
j_gene: TRBJ2-1
v_gene: TRBV5-1

CDR3aa: CASSLEGRFNQPQHF
CDR3nt: TGCGCCAGCAGCTTGGAGGGACGTTTCAATCAGCCCCAGCATTTT
abundance: .
d_gene: .
j_gene: TRBJ1-5
v_gene: TRBV5-1

CDR3aa: CASSIPGRTGAGNTIYF
CDR3nt: TGTGCCAGTAGTATACCGGGGCGGACAGGGGCTGGAAACACCATATATTTT
abundance: .
d_gene: TRBD1
j_gene: TRBJ1-3
v_gene: TRBV19

CDR3aa: CASSFGQYATNEKLFF
CDR3nt: TGCGCCAGCAGCTTTGGACAATATGCAACTAATGAAAAACTGTTTTTT
abundance: .
d_gene: .
j_gene: TRBJ1-4
v_gene: TRBV5-1

CDR3aa: CASSAQGSSYEQYF
CDR3nt: TGTGCCAGCAGCGCACAGGGGTCCTCCTACGAGCAGTACTTC
abundance: .
d_gene: TRBD1
j_gene: TRBJ2-7
v_gene: TRBV2

CDR3aa: CASSPTFPGMNTEAFF
CDR3nt: TGTGCCAGCTCACCAACTTTCCCCGGAATGAACACTGAAGCTTTCTTT
abundance: .
d_gene: .
j_gene: TRBJ1-1
v_gene: TRBV18

CDR3aa: CASSLGLAAGQETQYF
CDR3nt: TGTGCCAGCAGCTTAGGATTAGCGGCGGGGCAAGAGACCCAGTACTTC
abundance: .
d_gene: .
j_gene: TRBJ2-5
v_gene: TRBV11-2

CDR3aa: CASSEPGTGTEAFF
CDR3nt: TGTGCCAGCAGTGAACCAGGGACGGGCACTGAAGCTTTCTTT
abundance: .
d_gene: .
j_gene: TRBJ1-1
v_gene: TRBV25-1

CDR3aa: CASSLGLTGMNTEAFF
CDR3nt: TGTGCCAGCAGCTTGGGTTTAACAGGGATGAACACTGAAGCTTTCTTT
abundance: .
d_gene: .
j_gene: TRBJ1-1
v_gene: TRBV5-4

CDR3aa: CASSLGQGRSETQYF
CDR3nt: TGTGCCAGCAGCCTCGGACAGGGGAGATCGGAGACCCAGTACTTC
abundance: .
d_gene: TRBD1
j_gene: TRBJ2-5
v_gene: TRBV7-9

CDR3aa: CASSQDRQAAQPQHF
CDR3nt: TGTGCCAGCAGCCAAGATCGGCAGGCTGCTCAGCCCCAGCATTTT
abundance: .
d_gene: .
j_gene: TRBJ1-5
v_gene: TRBV4-2

CDR3aa: CASSEGQGGNQPQHF
CDR3nt: TGTGCCAGCTCGGAAGGACAGGGTGGCAATCAGCCCCAGCATTTT
abundance: .
d_gene: TRBD1
j_gene: TRBJ1-5
v_gene: TRBV18

CDR3aa: CASSKGAVEQFF
CDR3nt: TGTGCCAGCAGTAAGGGGGCGGTCGAGCAGTTCTTC
abundance: .
d_gene: TRBD1
j_gene: TRBJ2-1
v_gene: TRBV7-2

CDR3aa: CASRVIQAGVAFF
CDR3nt: TGTGCCAGTAGAGTCATCCAAGCTGGGGTAGCTTTCTTT
abundance: .
d_gene: .
j_gene: TRBJ1-1
v_gene: TRBV19

CDR3aa: CASSISGTGGNEQFF
CDR3nt: TGTGCCAGCAGTATCTCCGGGACAGGGGGCAATGAGCAGTTCTTC
abundance: .
d_gene: TRBD1
j_gene: TRBJ2-1
v_gene: TRBV6-5

CDR3aa: CASSTRGYNEQFF
CDR3nt: TGTGCCAGCAGCACAAGGGGGTACAATGAGCAGTTCTTC
abundance: once
d_gene: .
j_gene: TRBJ2-1
v_gene: TRBV7-3

CDR3aa: CASSPGRTREGTIYF
CDR3nt: TGTGCCAGCTCACCGGGCCGTACCCGCGAGGGCACCATATATTTT
abundance: .
d_gene: .
j_gene: TRBJ1-3
v_gene: TRBV18

CDR3aa: CANGGEKSTDTQYF
CDR3nt: TGTGCCAACGGAGGGGAGAAGAGCACAGATACGCAGTATTTT
abundance: .
d_gene: .
j_gene: TRBJ2-3
v_gene: TRBV7-2

CDR3aa: CASSQVGGRGEQFF
CDR3nt: TGCGCCAGCAGCCAAGTGGGTGGGCGCGGTGAGCAGTTCTTC
abundance: .
d_gene: .
j_gene: TRBJ2-1
v_gene: TRBV4-1